Each of the 19 T cell receptor beta chains below was sequenced from the same sample in a study of blood T cells in healthy people across ages. A second PCR of 7 to 11 cycles used a sample-barcoded 5' primer and a J-beta primer mix. TCRdb fed the 5' RACE reads into MiXCR, producing one record per CDR3 protein. The sample consists of about 580,000 distinct CDR3 sequences, 40% to 50% of them appearing once. The sample was blood. These receptors were obtained from an elderly man in good health.

This clonotype turned up a few times. J is TRBJ1-2 and V is TRBV5-1; weak D call: TRBD1 (6 bases). This CDR3 comprises 13 residues. In germline, CDR1 is SGHRS, CDR2 YFSETQ. The V end lost 4 bases, the J end lost 3 bases, and 10 bases lay between the germline ends. CDR3 residues: CASSPDSHYGYTF. Here the CDR3 DNA reads TGCGCCAGCAGCCCGGACAGCCACTATGGCTACACCTTC.

This clonotype was counted at least ten times. The chain uses TRBV7-9 and TRBJ2-1; D remains unclear. Germline V CDR1 and CDR2: SEHNR, FQNEAQ (reference sequence). This CDR3 has 16 amino acids. V was cut by 5 bases and J by 0 bases, with 14 bases left in between. In nucleotides, the CDR3 is TGTGCCAGCAGCCCTTGGCGCGGAAGCTCCTACAATGAGCAGTTCTTC. Its translation: CASSPWRGSSYNEQFF.

This chain connects TRBV10-3 to TRBJ2-1; either TRBD1 or TRBD2 may supply D (7 bases each). V lost 6 bases and J lost 5, with 20 bases in between. Germline V lookup: CDR1 ENHRY, CDR2 SYGVKD. The CDR3 is made up of 16 amino acids. CDR3 coding DNA: TGTGCCATCAGACGGGGGGACAGCTCCTTCCACAATGAGCAGTTCTTC. This codes for CAIRRGDSSFHNEQFF.

This clonotype was seen a few times. This chain uses TRBV9 with TRBJ2-5, with a tentative D call TRBD1 (5 bases). CDR3 size: 16 residues. The V gene lost 3 bases and the J gene lost 3 bases, with 18 bases spanning the gap. From germline, CDR1 is SGDLS and CDR2 YYNGEE. The CDR3 is CASSEGLGRFEETQYF. In DNA form, the CDR3 reads TGTGCCAGCAGCGAGGGGTTGGGGCGCTTCGAAGAGACCCAGTACTTC.

CDR3 nucleotides: TGTGCCAGCGGGTCGGCTAGCGAGGATACGCAGTATTTT. It codes for CASGSASEDTQYF. V usage is TRBV25-1 and J usage is TRBJ2-3; perhaps TRBD2 as D (6 bases). CDR1 and CDR2 from the germline V gene are MGHDK and SYGVNS. The CDR3 totals 13 residues. V lost 8 bases, J lost 6 bases, and 15 bases lay in between.

This clonotype has a handful of counts. CDR3 nucleotide sequence: TGTGCCTGGAGTGTAGCTGGGGCTTACCAAGAGACCCAGTACTTC. It codes for CAWSVAGAYQETQYF. The rearrangement links TRBV30 to TRBJ2-5, with TRBD1 as a possible D gene (5 bases). CDR1 is GTSNPN, CDR2 SVGIG, per germline (reference sequence). V lost 0 bases and J 0 bases, leaving 11 bases between the germline ends. The CDR3 has 15 residues.

V and J are TRBV9 and TRBJ2-2; 7 bases are shared with TRBD1. Trimming cost V 7 bases and J 6 bases; bases outside gene matches: 9. The CDR3 is made up of 14 amino acids. Germline-derived CDR1 and CDR2 are SGDLS and YYNGEE. The CDR3 reads CASGTGASAGELFF. In DNA form, the CDR3 reads TGTGCCAGCGGCACAGGGGCTTCCGCCGGGGAGCTGTTTTTT.

The chain uses TRBV9 and TRBJ1-5; TRBD1 agrees at 7 bases. With V trimmed by 3 bases and J by 5 bases, 11 bases remained unmatched. There are 16 residues in the CDR3. Germline CDR1 is SGDLS and CDR2 is YYNGEE. CDR3 residues: CASSEDPDRAYQPQHF. In DNA, the CDR3 is TGTGCCAGCAGCGAAGACCCCGACAGGGCTTATCAGCCCCAGCATTTT. Full variable domain (missing parts from reference TRBV9 and TRBJ1-5): DSGVTQTPKHLITATGQRVTLRCSPRSGDLSVYWYQQSLDQGLQFLIQYYNGEERAKGNILERFSAQQFPDLHSELNLSSLELGDSALYFCASSEDPDRAYQPQHFGDGTRLSIL.

Notes on this clonotype: The junction and the germline gene differ at one end; a read error may be behind it. The chain joins TRBV29-1 to TRBJ1-1; 7 bases are shared with TRBD1. Looked up from germline, CDR1 is SQVTM and CDR2 is ANQGSEA. The CDR3 is 14 residues long. CDR3: CSVTAGTANTGAFF. The CDR3 nucleotides are TGCAGCGTTACGGCCGGGACAGCAAACACTGGAGCTTTCTTT. Variable domain in full (rest from reference TRBV29-1 and TRBJ1-1): SAVISQKPSRDICQRGTSLTIQCQVDSQVTMMFWYRQQPGQSLTLIATANQGSEATYESGFVIDKFPISRPNLTFSTLTVSNMSPEDSSIYLCSVTAGTANTGAFFGQGTRLTVV.

The chain recombines TRBV20-1 with TRBJ1-2; the D gene is possibly TRBD1 (6 bases). The V gene lost 1 base and the J gene lost 0 bases, with 18 bases spanning the gap. The CDR3 length is 17 residues. CDR1 and CDR2 (germline): DFQATT, SNEGSKA (reference sequence). CDR3 nucleotide sequence: TGCAGTGCTAGAGCAGGTCTGGGGGCAGGTTCTAACTATGGCTACACCTTC. Amino acid sequence: CSARAGLGAGSNYGYTF.

This clonotype occurred once. The CDR3 DNA reads TGCAGTGCTAGCTCCAGAACCGACGAGCAGTACTTC. Translation gives CSASSRTDEQYF. The V and J genes are TRBV20-1 and TRBJ2-7; D is uncertain. The CDR3 spans 12 residues. Germline lookup yields CDR1 DFQATT and CDR2 SNEGSKA (reference sequence). V was clipped by 3 bases and J by 5 bases, with 11 bases between them.

This sequence joins TRBV5-1 and TRBJ2-3; the match to TRBD2 covers 8 bases. CDR1 and CDR2 from the germline V gene are SGHRS and YFSETQ. The junction had 6 bases not matched to a gene; V was cut back by 4 bases and J by 2 bases. There are 15 residues in the CDR3. This CDR3 is CASSRPAGDTDTQYF. CDR3 in DNA: TGCGCCAGCAGCCGCCCAGCGGGGGACACAGATACGCAGTATTTT.

This clonotype came up a few times. V is TRBV2 and J is TRBJ2-3, with a weak D call TRBD1 (6 bases). The V end lost 6 bases, the J end lost 0 bases, and 16 bases lay between the germline ends. Germline CDR1 is SNHLY and CDR2 is FYNNEI. The CDR3 totals 16 residues. CDR3 coding DNA: TGTGCCAGCAGCGCAGGGGCGGGCAGAAGCACAGATACGCAGTATTTT. It yields the protein CASSAGAGRSTDTQYF.

V and J are TRBV7-2 and TRBJ1-1, with D perhaps matching TRBD1 (6 bases). There are 14 residues in the CDR3. V was clipped by 2 bases and J by 3 bases, with 10 bases between them. Germline V lookup: CDR1 SGHTA, CDR2 FQGNSA. The CDR3 nucleotides are TGTGCCAGCAGCTTAAGCGCAGGGGACACTGAAGCTTTCTTT. Translated: CASSLSAGDTEAFF.

The rearrangement joins TRBV20-1 to TRBJ2-1, with no clear D. Germline loops: CDR1 DFQATT, CDR2 SNEGSKA (reference sequence). CDR3 size: 13 residues. Trimming took off 4 bases at V and 6 bases at J, with 13 bases between the two ends. The CDR3 here is CSAISPPGNEQFF. The CDR3 nucleotides are TGCAGTGCTATCTCTCCCCCGGGCAATGAGCAGTTCTTC.

The count of this clonotype is one. The chain carries TRBV12-5 and TRBJ1-2, with D uncertain. The germline CDR1 and CDR2 sequences are LGHNT and FRNRAP. The CDR3 is made up of 14 amino acids. CDR3 in DNA: TGTGCATCTGGAATCGGCAGGAGTCCCTATGGCTACACCTTC. It translates to CASGIGRSPYGYTF.

This clonotype has just a few counts. The genes are TRBV7-9 and TRBJ2-5; perhaps TRBD1 as D (6 bases). Trimming stripped 3 bases from V and 11 bases from J, with 22 bases between. CDR3 length equals 15 residues. Germline CDR1 SEHNR, CDR2 FQNEAQ (reference sequence). The chain's CDR3 is CASSFVQGWSNEQYF. The CDR3 DNA follows: TGTGCCAGCAGCTTTGTACAGGGTTGGAGTAATGAGCAGTACTTC.

This clonotype was seen more than once but under ten times. This rearrangement joins TRBV7-2 to TRBJ2-5; no firm D call. V shed 4 bases and J shed 6 bases, with 9 bases lying between them. CDR3 length: 12 residues. Germline assignment: CDR1 SGHTA and CDR2 FQGNSA. The CDR3 nucleotides are TGTGCCAGCAGCTCCCTTATCCAGACCCAGTACTTC. It translates to CASSSLIQTQYF.

Notes on this clonotype: The junction does not match germline at one end; this may be a read error. The J gene is TRBJ2-3, the V gene TRBV6-6, with a possible D match to TRBD1 (5 bases). Germline V gives CDR1 MNHNY, CDR2 SVGAGI (reference sequence). The CDR3 covers 13 residues. DNA of the CDR3: TGTGCCAGCAGTTACTCTAAGACAGATATGCAGTATTTT. Its protein is CASSYSKTDMQYF.